This section outlines one T cell receptor (beta chain) sequence together with its context. V was clipped by 3 bases and J by 4 bases; unmatched bases: 9. Looked up from germline, CDR1 is LNHDA and CDR2 is SQIVND (reference sequence). This CDR3 has 16 residues. These data originate in a study of blood T cell repertoires in COVID-19. Study background: COVID-19 samples from acute and convalescent phases originated in the United States, Italy and Spain. In each case, the material was cDNA or gDNA derived from T cells, B-cell-depleted T cells, or PBMCs.

As processed by the authors: Reference gene primer amplification gave nucleated cell count estimates. Using immunoSEQ multiplex PCR, the repertoire was profiled, and TCRdb retains in-frame clones only, with some absent. V and J calls and clone size are given by that table; D and trimming were obtained from the DNA. The sample includes about 320,000 clones, roughly 85% of them seen just once. The clonotype was recovered from a young woman who had been exposed to COVID-19. The chain is built from TRBV19 and TRBJ1-2; 9 positions match TRBD1. The sequenced material came from PBMCs or T cells enriched from blood (not recorded which). The CDR3 sequence: CASSIANRGRGYGYTF. CDR3 DNA sequence: TGTGCCAGTAGTATCGCCAACAGGGGGCGAGGCTATGGCTACACCTTC.